This T cell receptor beta chain was found in a study of blood T cell repertoires in COVID-19. The method was immunoSEQ multiplex PCR; TCRdb's version includes in-frame clones alone and lacks a portion of them. The data contain about 200,000 clones, around 86% of them singletons. This CDR3 has 13 amino acids. Looked up from germline, CDR1 is SGHKS and CDR2 is YYEKEE (reference sequence). V lost 4 bases and J lost 14; bases outside the gene matches: 11. This receptor was taken from a man aged 45-65 years with acute or convalescent COVID-19. This chain uses TRBV5-5 with TRBJ2-1; 8 positions agree with TRBD2. Sequencing used peripheral blood. CDR3 nucleotides: TGTGCCAGCAGCAAGACTAGCGTCTGGGAGGAGTTCTTC. This translates into CASSKTSVWEEFF. The whole variable domain, filled in from reference TRBV5-5 and TRBJ2-1, reads DAGVTQSPTHLIKTRGQQVTLRCSPISGHKSVSWYQQVLGQGPQFIFQYYEKEERGRGNFPDRFSARQFPNYSSELNVNALLLGDSALYLCASSKTSVWEEFFGPGTRLTVL.